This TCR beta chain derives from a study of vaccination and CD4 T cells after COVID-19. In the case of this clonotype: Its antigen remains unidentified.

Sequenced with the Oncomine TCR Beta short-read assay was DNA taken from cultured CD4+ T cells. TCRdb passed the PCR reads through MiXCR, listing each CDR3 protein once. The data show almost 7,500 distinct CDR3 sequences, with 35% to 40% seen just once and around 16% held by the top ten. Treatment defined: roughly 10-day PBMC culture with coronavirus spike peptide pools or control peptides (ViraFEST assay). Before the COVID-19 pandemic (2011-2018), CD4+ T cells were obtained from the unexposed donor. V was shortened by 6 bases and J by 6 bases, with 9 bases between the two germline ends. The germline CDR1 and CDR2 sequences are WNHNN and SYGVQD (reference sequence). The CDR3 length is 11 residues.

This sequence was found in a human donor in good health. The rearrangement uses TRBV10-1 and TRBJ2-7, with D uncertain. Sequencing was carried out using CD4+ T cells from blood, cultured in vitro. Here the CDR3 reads CASSDTVEQYF. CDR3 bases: TGCGCCAGCAGCGACACGGTCGAGCAGTACTTC.